The clone carrying this TCR beta chain was detected only a few times. The target antigen is unknown. TRB rearrangements were amplified by multiplex PCR with BIOMED2 TRB-A/B primers. One entry per CDR3 protein results from TCRdb running MiXCR on the multiplex PCR reads. This table holds some 7,800 distinct CDR3 sequences, 20% to 30% found once. This record belongs to a study of T and B cells in COVID-19 patients. Study-wide background: The recovered patients had mostly mild to moderate COVID-19 with outpatient management.

CDR1 and CDR2 from the germline V gene are ENHRY and SYGVKD. J was trimmed by 2 bases and V by 10 bases; bases with no gene match: 8. The CDR3 covers 14 residues. From blood, 250-500 ng of genomic DNA served as TRB template. Whole-study findings and limits: Blood from mildly ill patients while symptomatic, and early samples from severe cases, were scarce.

The material sequenced was blood. The TCR originated in a human donor who had recovered from COVID-19. J is TRBJ1-1 and V is TRBV10-3, with 9 bases lining up with TRBD1. CDR3 nucleotides: TGTGCCACCTGGACAGGGGCGCCTAACACTGAAGCTTTCTTT. Translation gives CATWTGAPNTEAFF.